Below, one T cell receptor beta chain is given with its context. The protocol was immunoSEQ multiplex PCR, while the TCRdb copy is restricted to in-frame clones and leaves out a portion. The profile covers some 130,000 clones, with around 83% appearing a single time and 9.7% taken by the ten largest. CDR3 length: 14 amino acids. Germline V gene data show CDR1 as KGHSY and CDR2 as FQNENV. Deletions cut 2 bases from V and 0 bases from J, with 6 bases between. The data stem from a study of blood T cell repertoires in COVID-19. The source of this sequence is a man between 40 and 49 years old with active or convalescent COVID-19. Sequences were obtained from peripheral blood. V gene TRBV16 combines with J gene TRBJ2-3; TRBD1 is a possible D gene (6 bases). CDR3 sequence reads: CASSQQGSTDTQYF. CDR3 nucleotide sequence: TGTGCCAGCAGCCAACAGGGGAGCACAGATACGCAGTATTTT.